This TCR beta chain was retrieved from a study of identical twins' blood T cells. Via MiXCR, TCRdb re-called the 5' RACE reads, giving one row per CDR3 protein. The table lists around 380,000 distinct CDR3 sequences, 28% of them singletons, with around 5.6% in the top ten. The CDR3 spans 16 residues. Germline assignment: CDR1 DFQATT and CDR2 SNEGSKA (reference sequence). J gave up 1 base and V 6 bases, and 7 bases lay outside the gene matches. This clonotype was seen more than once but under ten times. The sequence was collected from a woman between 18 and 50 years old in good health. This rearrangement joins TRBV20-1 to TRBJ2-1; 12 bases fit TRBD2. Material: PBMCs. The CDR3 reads CSAATSGRSSYNEQFF. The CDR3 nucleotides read TGCAGTGCCGCAACTAGCGGGAGGTCTTCCTACAATGAGCAGTTCTTC.